This TCR beta chain was captured in a study of T cell clusters in autoimmune cytopenias. By frequency, this clonotype registers medium-sized. TRB amplification used roughly 250 ng of peripheral blood genomic DNA. The CDR3 loop spans 14 amino acids. Germline values: CDR1 SGHAT, CDR2 FQNNGV. Multiplex touch-down PCR amplified TRB using TRB-A and TRB-B pools in one tube. From its re-call of the multiplex PCR reads, TCRdb lists each CDR3 protein once, without DNA. The listing records around 2,700 distinct CDR3 sequences. V is TRBV11-2 and J is TRBJ1-1; the TRBD1 assignment by TCRdb is unverifiable without DNA. The clonotype comes from a human donor with an autoimmune cytopenia, with autoimmune hepatitis or in good health (not recorded which). The sample consisted of peripheral blood. The CDR3 loop reads CASSSYRGQTEAFF.